The entry below gives a single TCR beta chain sequence along with its context. This entry comes from a study of blood T cell repertoires in COVID-19. Across the study: Whether acute or convalescent, the COVID-19 samples came from the United States, Italy and Spain. Sample material is recorded as cDNA or gDNA derived from T cells, B-cell-depleted T cells, or PBMCs.

Germline CDR1 GTSNPN, CDR2 SVGIG (reference sequence). Trimming cost V 5 bases and J 4 bases; bases outside gene matches: 7. The CDR3 length is 13 residues. In the study's own analysis: It was from reference gene primer amplification that nucleated cell counts were estimated. Profiling relied on immunoSEQ multiplex PCR, and the TCRdb table lists in-frame clones only, not all of them. V, J and clone size were drawn from that table, and D and trimming were deduced from the DNA. The repertoire consists of about 58,000 clones, with around nine tenths occurring once and the leading ten covering 13% to 15%.

The rearrangement uses TRBV30 and TRBJ1-2; 7 nucleotides align to TRBD1. This TCR was recovered from a woman aged 60-75 years with active COVID-19. Specimen: peripheral blood. The CDR3 sequence: CAWQLDRSYGYTF. CDR3 DNA: TGTGCCTGGCAATTGGACAGGTCCTATGGCTACACCTTC.